This record looks at one T cell receptor beta chain sequence and its context. V gave up 6 bases and J gave up 0 bases; unmatched junction bases: 3. The CDR3 sequence is 14 residues long. In germline, CDR1 is DFQATT, CDR2 SNEGSKA (reference sequence). TCRdb re-called the RT-PCR reads through MiXCR, storing one row per CDR3 protein. The sample lists about 680,000 distinct CDR3 sequences, approximately 15% occurring once. The sample taken for sequencing was memory CD4+ T cells from blood. The chain has TRBV20-1 and TRBJ2-3, with TRBD2 matching over 10 bases. This TCR came from a female donor in good health, serving as a healthy control. CDR3 loop: CSAKTSGSTDTQYF. For the CDR3, the DNA is TGCAGTGCCAAGACTAGCGGGAGCACAGATACGCAGTATTTT.